Below, 20 T cell receptor beta chains from the same sample are listed, as sequenced in a study of T cells in Graves' hyperthyroidism and ophthalmopathy. Using RNA transcripts as the source, TCR beta CDR3 regions were amplified. The HTBI set primed first-round TCR CDR3 RT-PCR. TCRdb fed the multiplex PCR reads into MiXCR, producing one record per CDR3 protein. Seen here are around 580,000 distinct CDR3 sequences, around 17% observed once, and the top ten hold approximately 20%. What was sequenced was blood. The receptors come from a woman younger than 35 with Graves' hyperthyroidism.

On this clonotype itself: With a much larger clone just one base away, this may be a read error. CDR3 DNA: TGTGCCAGCAGCCACCGGAGAGGGGCAACGGACACTGAAGCTTTCTTT. This gives the protein CASSHRRGATDTEAFF. The chain links TRBV6-1 to TRBJ1-1; possible D gene TRBD1, 5 bases. V lost 6 bases and J lost 3, with 20 bases in between. CDR1 is MNHNS and CDR2 is SASEGT in the germline V gene. The CDR3 has 16 residues.

This clonotype was seen repeatedly, ten times or more. The chain carries TRBV11-2 and TRBJ1-4; D call uncertain. Germline V gene sequence: CDR1 SGHAT, CDR2 FQNNGV. With 5 bases removed from V and 7 bases from J, the gap between germline ends came to 14 bases. CDR3 length: 14 amino acids. CDR3 sequence (DNA): TGTGCCAGCAGCCTAGCGGTTATCGGTGAAAAACTGTTTTTT. Its translation is CASSLAVIGEKLFF.

In its sample, this clonotype was seen many times. The chain combines TRBV6-1 with TRBJ1-5; D may be TRBD1 (5 bases). The CDR3 totals 18 residues. The V gene's germline CDR1 is MNHNS and CDR2 SASEGT. Trimming stripped 6 bases from V and 0 bases from J, with 21 bases between. The CDR3: CASSPIRQRAYSNQPQHF. For the CDR3, the DNA is TGTGCCAGCAGCCCGATACGACAGAGGGCCTATAGCAATCAGCCCCAGCATTTT.

This chain joins TRBV5-1 and TRBJ2-7; perhaps D is TRBD1 or TRBD2 (5 bases each). This CDR3 has 14 amino acids. V was clipped by 2 bases and J by 2 bases, with 11 bases between them. Germline V gene sequence: CDR1 SGHRS, CDR2 YFSETQ. For the CDR3, the DNA is TGCGCCAGCAGCTTTCGAGGGGCCACCTACGAGCAGTACTTC. Encoded protein: CASSFRGATYEQYF. Full variable domain (rest looked up from reference TRBV5-1 and TRBJ2-7): KAGVTQTPRYLIKTRGQQVTLSCSPISGHRSVSWYQQTPGQGLQFLFEYFSETQRNKGNFPGRFSGRQFSNSRSEMNVSTLELGDSALYLCASSFRGATYEQYFGPGTRLTVT.

This clonotype was detected only a few times. CDR3 protein: CSARESGSDKNIQYF. The CDR3 DNA is TGCAGTGCTAGAGAAAGTGGATCCGACAAAAACATTCAGTACTTC. The V gene is TRBV20-1, the J gene TRBJ2-4; D call uncertain. This CDR3 contains 15 residues. CDR1 is DFQATT and CDR2 is SNEGSKA in the germline V gene (reference sequence). Trimming removed 0 bases from V and 3 bases from J, with 12 bases in between.

The gene calls are TRBV19 and TRBJ1-1; D is perhaps TRBD1 (5 bases). CDR3 length equals 14 residues. From germline, CDR1 is LNHDA and CDR2 SQIVND (reference sequence). Deletions cut 6 bases from V and 0 bases from J, with 11 bases between. As DNA, the CDR3 is TGTGCCAGTAGGAGACAGAGTTTGAACACTGAAGCTTTCTTT. This translates into CASRRQSLNTEAFF.

The gene calls are TRBV4-2 and TRBJ2-3; D unresolved. Per the germline V gene, CDR1 is LGHNA and CDR2 is YNFKEQ. V lost 4 bases and J 1 base, leaving 9 bases between the germline ends. The CDR3 length is 14 residues. The chain's CDR3 is CASSPLDGTDTQYF. DNA for the CDR3: TGTGCCAGCAGCCCGCTGGACGGCACAGATACGCAGTATTTT.

This clonotype was found many times. The rearrangement joins TRBV18 to TRBJ1-1; D gene ambiguous. Trimming removed 1 base from V and 1 base from J, with 10 bases in between. The CDR3 sequence is 15 residues long. Germline V CDR1 and CDR2: KGHSH, LQKENI. This CDR3 reads CASSPRSSPNTEAFF. CDR3 bases: TGTGCCAGCTCACCACGGTCCAGTCCGAACACTGAAGCTTTCTTT.

This chain joins TRBV6-5 and TRBJ2-7; possibly TRBD2 for D (5 bases). V lost 2 bases, J lost 7 bases, and 15 bases lay in between. From germline, CDR1 is MNHEY and CDR2 SVGAGI. The CDR3 length is 14 residues. The CDR3 bases are TGTGCCAGCAGTTACACAGACCGGGGTTTGGAGCAGTACTTC. Translated, it gives CASSYTDRGLEQYF.

In this sample, this clonotype turned up many times. This sequence joins TRBV6-1 and TRBJ2-1; 9 nucleotides line up with TRBD1. This CDR3 region has 16 residues. The J segment lost 2 bases and the V segment lost 4 bases, leaving 6 bases of the junction unmatched. Germline V gene sequence: CDR1 MNHNS, CDR2 SASEGT. The CDR3 loop is CASSAGQGITYNEQFF. CDR3 nucleotide sequence: TGTGCCAGCAGTGCCGGACAGGGGATCACCTACAATGAGCAGTTCTTC.

This clonotype was seen repeatedly, ten times or more. In DNA, the CDR3 is TGTGCCAGCAGCTTCACAGCAGGGGAACACGAGCAGTACTTC. Translation gives CASSFTAGEHEQYF. The chain is built from TRBV7-9 and TRBJ2-7, with TRBD1 as a possible D gene (6 bases). The CDR3 consists of 14 residues. Deletions cut 3 bases from V and 5 bases from J, with 14 bases between. Germline V gene data show CDR1 as SEHNR and CDR2 as FQNEAQ (reference sequence).

This clonotype showed up many times. This chain links TRBV11-3 with TRBJ2-3; a possible D gene is TRBD2 (6 bases). The CDR3 totals 14 residues. The germline V gene has CDR1 SGHNT and CDR2 YENEEA. Deletions cut 0 bases from V and 5 bases from J, with 9 bases between. The CDR3 DNA reads TGTGCCAGCAGCTTAGAAGAGGGAGGAGATACGCAGTATTTT. Translation: CASSLEEGGDTQYF.

Of note for this clonotype: This clone may be a read error of a much larger clone one base away. The chain recombines TRBV20-1 with TRBJ1-6; the D gene is possibly TRBD1 (5 bases). The CDR3 length is 15 residues. Germline V gene sequence: CDR1 DFQATT, CDR2 SNEGSKA (reference sequence). In DNA, the CDR3 is TGCGGTGCTAGGGGAGAGGGACCTCTGGGTTCACCCCTCCACTTT. Amino acids: CGARGEGPLGSPLHF.

The count of this clonotype is one. The V gene is TRBV28, the J gene TRBJ2-1; 11 nucleotides line up with TRBD2. Germline V gene lookup returns CDR1 MDHEN and CDR2 SYDVKM. There are 17 residues in the CDR3. The V segment lost 5 bases and the J segment 5 bases; nucleotides outside the gene matches: 11. The CDR3: CASSPLLLSGRDNEQFF. In nucleotides, the CDR3 is TGTGCCAGCAGTCCCCTTCTCCTTAGCGGGAGGGACAATGAGCAGTTCTTC.

This chain connects TRBV7-2 to TRBJ2-1, with D possibly TRBD1 on 5 matching bases. Trimming shortened V by 5 bases and J by 1 base, and 12 bases separated the two germline ends. Germline CDR1 and CDR2: SGHTA and FQGNSA. The CDR3 sequence is 15 residues long. The chain's CDR3 is CASSLSAGSYNEQFF. CDR3 DNA sequence: TGTGCCAGCAGCCTCAGCGCAGGGTCCTACAATGAGCAGTTCTTC.

This clonotype came up many times. The V call is TRBV10-1, the J call TRBJ1-6; D remains unclear. Deletions cut 4 bases from V and 3 bases from J, with 4 bases between. This CDR3 spans 13 amino acids. The V gene's germline CDR1 is WNHNN and CDR2 SYGVQD (reference sequence). CDR3 coding DNA: TGCGCCAGCAGTGCGGGCTATAATTCACCCCTCCACTTT. This sequence encodes CASSAGYNSPLHF.

This clonotype was seen at least ten times. The chain has TRBV18 and TRBJ1-5; D is unclear. The germline V gene has CDR1 KGHSH and CDR2 LQKENI. V was shortened by 8 bases and J by 3 bases, with 8 bases between the two germline ends. The CDR3 has 12 residues. CDR3 coding DNA: TGTGCCAGCAGCCCTTACAATCAGCCCCAGCATTTT. This codes for CASSPYNQPQHF.

CDR3 coding DNA: TGCGCCAGCAGCCAAGCGGGAGGGAGCACAGATACGCAGTATTTT. Translated: CASSQAGGSTDTQYF. The rearrangement joins TRBV4-1 to TRBJ2-3; 8 nucleotides agree with TRBD2. The CDR3 consists of 15 residues. V lost 1 base and J lost 0; bases outside the gene matches: 0. The germline V gene has CDR1 MGHRA and CDR2 YSYEKL.

This clonotype was seen at least ten times. The chain joins TRBV7-8 to TRBJ2-1, with TRBD2 identical over 7 bases. V shed 3 bases and J 5 bases; nucleotides not matched to a gene: 4. The CDR3 spans 14 residues. Germline-derived CDR1 and CDR2 are SGHVS and FQNEAQ. CDR3: CASSFGGGNNEQFF. In nucleotides, the CDR3 is TGTGCCAGCAGCTTTGGCGGGGGAAACAATGAGCAGTTCTTC.

The sample holds a few counts of this clonotype. The V and J genes are TRBV7-2 and TRBJ1-2; 9 positions match TRBD1. The J segment lost 6 bases and the V segment lost 5 bases, leaving 13 bases of the junction unmatched. Germline CDR1 SGHTA, CDR2 FQGNSA. The CDR3 length is 16 residues. The CDR3: CASSLFPGTGSHGYTF. CDR3 bases: TGTGCCAGCAGCCTGTTTCCCGGGACAGGGTCCCATGGCTACACCTTC.